Described below is a single TCR beta chain sequence and its context. The data were obtained in a study of blood T cell repertoires in COVID-19. Study summary: Whether acute or convalescent, the COVID-19 samples came from the United States, Italy and Spain. Sources were T cells, B-cell-depleted T cells, or PBMCs; the material itself was cDNA or gDNA.

Profiling relied on immunoSEQ multiplex PCR, and the TCRdb table lists in-frame clones only, not all of them. The top ten clones hold roughly 13% of a sample with around 130,000 clones, 84% of them seen once. V lost 4 bases, J lost 4 bases, and 15 bases lay in between. The CDR3 consists of 15 residues. Germline values: CDR1 SGHRS, CDR2 YFSETQ. Sequencing was carried out using peripheral blood. The receptor was isolated from a human donor in a cohort sampled during active COVID-19. The chain carries TRBV5-1 and TRBJ1-3; a possible D gene is TRBD1 (6 bases). CDR3 sequence reads: CASSPDRSSGNTIYF. The CDR3 coding sequence is TGCGCCAGCAGCCCCGACAGGAGTTCAGGAAACACCATATATTTT. The whole variable domain, filled in from reference TRBV5-1 and TRBJ1-3, reads KAGVTQTPRYLIKTRGQQVTLSCSPISGHRSVSWYQQTPGQGLQFLFEYFSETQRNKGNFPGRFSGRQFSNSRSEMNVSTLELGDSALYLCASSPDRSSGNTIYFGEGSWLTVV.